A selection of T cell receptor beta chains follows, all from one sample in a study of blood T cell repertoires in COVID-19. Profiling relied on immunoSEQ multiplex PCR, and the TCRdb table lists in-frame clones only, not all of them. The repertoire holds approximately 220,000 clones, with 86% as singletons. Sequencing was carried out using PBMCs or T cells enriched from blood (not recorded which). The receptors originated from a woman aged 25 to 39 who had been exposed to COVID-19. CDR3s include the opening cysteine and the closing phenylalanine or tryptophan. Clone size is stated in some rows and not others, as once, few, many or a class when expanded.

J,V,size,CDR3
TRBJ2-7,TRBV13,NA,CASSLAGATYEQYF
TRBJ2-2,TRBV30,NA,CAWSVPPGSTPFF
TRBJ2-3,TRBV24-1,NA,CATSSPPGTDTQYF
TRBJ1-1,TRBV12-3/TRBV12-4,NA,CASSGGAVTEAFF
TRBJ1-1,TRBV18,once,CASSPLGEGGTEAFF
TRBJ1-1,TRBV5-1,NA,CASSLAKPGHLNTEAFF
TRBJ2-1,TRBV7-9,NA,CASSSGPSGAYNEQFF
TRBJ1-2,TRBV18,NA,CASSPQETGNYGYTF
TRBJ1-2,TRBV12-3/TRBV12-4,NA,CASSRTGYGYTF
TRBJ1-2,TRBV5-6,NA,CASSLGWTGVNGYTF
TRBJ1-2,TRBV5-1,NA,CASKFNREGNYGYTF
TRBJ1-6,TRBV27,NA,CASSFNPGVGGSPLHF
TRBJ2-1,TRBV2,NA,CASSARGGNEQFF
TRBJ1-2,TRBV6-5,NA,CATSPPGQGLGTF
TRBJ2-7,TRBV19,NA,CASSIGPAGTGEQYF
TRBJ2-7,TRBV5-1,once,CASSWNGQGQYF
TRBJ2-5,TRBV19,NA,CASSISGVQETQYF
TRBJ1-5,TRBV7-9,NA,CASSRSEEGNQPQHF
TRBJ2-3,TRBV10-1,NA,CASSDTGTPPDTQYF
TRBJ1-5,TRBV5-1,few,CASSQGQGKNQPQHF
TRBJ2-5,TRBV5-1,NA,CASSSKSTSGGGETQYF
TRBJ2-3,TRBV3-1/TRBV3-2,NA,CASSQGLVVDTQYF
TRBJ2-3,TRBV6-5,once,CASSYSSYRTDTQYF
TRBJ1-2,TRBV12-5,NA,CASGLWGEGNYGYTF
TRBJ2-2,TRBV2,NA,CASRLGLTGELFF
TRBJ1-6,TRBV4-1,NA,CASSQERSSYNSPLHF
TRBJ1-1,TRBV4-1,NA,CASSQDLGTADAFF
TRBJ1-4,TRBV7-9,NA,CASSLRSDRGPATNEKLFF
TRBJ2-3,TRBV18,NA,CASSPGQESTDTQYF
TRBJ1-1,TRBV18,NA,CASSIAPATTESNTEAFF
TRBJ1-5,TRBV19,NA,CASSRVGNQPQHF
TRBJ2-5,TRBV3-1/TRBV3-2,NA,CASSQDRQETQYF
TRBJ2-7,TRBV27,NA,CATRRGATYEQYF
TRBJ2-7,TRBV27,NA,CASRISGTTNSYEQYF
TRBJ2-7,TRBV21-1,NA,CASHDRQKPKYEQYF
TRBJ2-2,TRBV28,NA,CASSNWDRNTGELFF
TRBJ2-2,TRBV10-3,NA,CASSKPLAGGHTGELFF
TRBJ1-2,TRBV7-2,NA,CASSTWTGGGNGYTF
TRBJ1-2,TRBV25-1,NA,CASSEWRGNAGYTF
TRBJ1-2,TRBV14,few,CASSLDPGQDYGYTF
TRBJ1-1,TRBV3-1/TRBV3-2,once,CASSQEWDSEAFF
TRBJ1-4,TRBV2,once,CASSDRGPTNEKLFF
TRBJ2-3,TRBV24-1,NA,CATSRSGGLSTDTQYF
TRBJ1-2,TRBV29-1,NA,CSVKDRAGYGYTF
TRBJ2-1,TRBV5-1,many,CASSLEQVDYNEQFF
TRBJ1-4,TRBV18,NA,CASSPTKTGNCFF